The subject of this entry is one TCR beta chain. Trimming took 5 bases from V and 10 from J, leaving 20 bases between them. There are 15 residues in the CDR3. Germline CDR1 MNHEY, CDR2 SMNVEV (reference sequence). The source of the sample is a study of shared clonotypes between healthy human individuals. Study context: A couple of female and a few male donors aged 18 to 49 were enrolled.

Assay execution proceeded at the deep level. The table came from immunoSEQ multiplex PCR; TCRdb's copy has only in-frame clones and leaves some out. The table includes about 2,500,000 clones, approximately 92% detected once. The sequence was obtained from a man between 18 and 29 years old in good health. J is TRBJ1-4 and V is TRBV27, with D possibly TRBD1 on 5 matching bases. Sequencing used naive CD4+ T cells sorted from blood. Regarding subset: CD45RA+ positively selected. The CDR3 loop reads CASSSGRVNGGKLFF. The CDR3 region has the DNA TGTGCCAGCAGTAGCGGACGGGTGAATGGGGGAAAACTGTTTTTT.